This T cell receptor (beta chain) was sequenced in a study of cytomegalovirus exposure and HLA in healthy donors. As for the study in general: The same platform was used for the 130 or so validation repertoires as for the 666 first-cohort repertoires, as reported in a later analysis.

The V gene's germline CDR1 is MDHEN and CDR2 SYDVKM. Trimming took 7 bases from V and 7 from J, leaving 10 bases between them. The CDR3 covers 12 residues. Only in-frame clones appear in the TCRdb table, and some are missing; sequencing was by immunoSEQ multiplex PCR. This table holds some 140,000 clones, more than 70% found once. This clone was seen only once. Sequencing was done on a sample of PBMCs. The receptor comes from a human donor in good health. The V gene is TRBV28, the J gene TRBJ1-4; D unresolved. CDR3: CASTTVREKLFF. CDR3 nucleotides: TGTGCCAGCACCACAGTCCGTGAAAAACTGTTTTTT.